This T cell receptor (beta chain) was recorded in a study of cytomegalovirus exposure and HLA in healthy donors. Whole-study context: The same platform was used for the 100 to 150 validation repertoires and the roughly 730 first-cohort repertoires, a later analysis reported.

Donors were drawn from the approximately 120-subject validation cohort, separate from the 666-subject first cohort. Profiled with immunoSEQ multiplex PCR; TCRdb holds only in-frame clones, not every one. The sample includes 150,000 or so clones, approximately 86% of them seen just once. Study-wide results and caveats: Many donors carried some public TCRs, although rarity characterized most TCR sequences. Reported results showed that the classifier diagnosed cytomegalovirus status with high specificity and sensitivity.

Comment on this clone: Its antigen is undetermined.

CDR3 length: 16 amino acids. Trimming at V came to 2 bases and at J to 0 bases, leaving 2 bases not matched to a gene. The germline CDR1 and CDR2 sequences are MGHRA and YSYEKL. The rearrangement joins TRBV4-1 to TRBJ2-7; TRBD2 aligns across 12 bases. This TCR derives from a man aged 18 to 35 in good health and CMV-seropositive. Specimen: PBMCs. CDR3 protein: CASSQRLAGDSYEQYF. CDR3 DNA sequence: TGCGCCAGCAGCCAACGACTAGCGGGGGACTCCTACGAGCAGTACTTC.